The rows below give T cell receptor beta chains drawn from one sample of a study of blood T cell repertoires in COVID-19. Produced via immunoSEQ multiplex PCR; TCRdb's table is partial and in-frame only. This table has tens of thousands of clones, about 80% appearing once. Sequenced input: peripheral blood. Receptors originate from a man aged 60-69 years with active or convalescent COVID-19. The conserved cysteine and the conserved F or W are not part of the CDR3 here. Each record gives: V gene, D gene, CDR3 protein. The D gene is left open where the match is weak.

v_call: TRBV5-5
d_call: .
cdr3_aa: ASSPAGAPYNEQF

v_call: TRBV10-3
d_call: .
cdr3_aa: AISESRGSSYNEQF

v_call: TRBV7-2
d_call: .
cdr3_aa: ASSLNSGELF

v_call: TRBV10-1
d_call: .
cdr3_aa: ASSAAGWTQY

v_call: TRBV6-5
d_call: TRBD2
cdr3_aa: ASSLAGLSYEQY

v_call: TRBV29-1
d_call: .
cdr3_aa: STNAGLGLNYGYT

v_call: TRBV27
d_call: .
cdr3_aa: ASSPLGDTQY

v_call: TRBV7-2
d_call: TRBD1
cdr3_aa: ASSPGQGEYEQY

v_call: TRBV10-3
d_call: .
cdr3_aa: AISESGGDTEAF

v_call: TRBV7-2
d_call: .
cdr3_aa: ASSSPGLLQETQY

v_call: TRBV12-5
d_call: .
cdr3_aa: ARRRLEAF

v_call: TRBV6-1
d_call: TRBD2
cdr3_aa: ASSEAPSSSGGADTQY

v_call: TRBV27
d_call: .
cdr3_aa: ASSLFRGNQPQH

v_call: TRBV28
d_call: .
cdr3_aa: ASSFTGNSPLH

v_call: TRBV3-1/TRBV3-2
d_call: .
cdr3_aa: ASSQRGDTEAF